Presented here are 23 T cell receptor beta chains from one specimen sequenced in a study of blood T cells in healthy people across ages. A second 7 to 11 cycle PCR used barcoded and J-beta primers. TCRdb used MiXCR to reprocess the 5' RACE reads, holding one entry per CDR3 protein. This table holds 600,000 to 800,000 distinct CDR3 sequences, 20% to 25% found once. Sequencing was carried out using blood. These TCRs come from a man in his 70s in good health.

Worth noting for this clonotype: Compared with germline, one end of the junction differs, possibly owing to a read error. The chain couples TRBV6-2 or TRBV6-3 to TRBJ2-3, with TRBD2 identical over 15 bases. From germline, CDR1 is MNHEY and CDR2 SVGEGT. The CDR3 sequence is 16 residues long. In DNA form, the CDR3 reads TGTGACAGCAGCTCGCGGACTAGCGGGAGGGTGGATACGCAGTATTTT. Translation: CDSSSRTSGRVDTQYF.

The chain is built from TRBV25-1 and TRBJ2-1, with 10 bases that match TRBD2. The CDR3 has 16 amino acids. The germline V gene encodes CDR1 MGHDK and CDR2 SYGVNS. The trim removed 5 bases at V and 3 bases at J, leaving 7 bases unmatched. The CDR3 DNA follows: TGTGCCAGCAGTTACTCAGCGGGAGGGAACTACAATGAGCAGTTCTTC. This encodes CASSYSAGGNYNEQFF.

This clonotype was observed a few times. The CDR3 DNA sequence: TGTGCCAGCAGCTTAGAGCAGGGAAACTTCTACGAGCAGTACTTC. It encodes CASSLEQGNFYEQYF. J is TRBJ2-7 and V is TRBV7-9, with D maybe TRBD1 (5 bases). CDR1 is SEHNR and CDR2 is FQNEAQ in the germline V gene (reference sequence). V was clipped by 1 base and J by 3 bases, with 13 bases between them. The length of the CDR3 is 15 residues. The full variable domain, rest sourced from reference TRBV7-9 and TRBJ2-7, is DTGVSQNPRHKITKRGQNVTFRCDPISEHNRLYWYRQTLGQGPEFLTYFQNEAQLEKSRLLSDRFSAERPKGSFSTLEIQRTEQGDSAMYLCASSLEQGNFYEQYFGPGTRLTVT.

This clonotype was picked up many times. The V and J genes are TRBV6-2 or TRBV6-3 and TRBJ2-3; D is undetermined. Germline V gives CDR1 MNHEY, CDR2 SVGEGT. Trimming took 4 bases from V and 6 from J, leaving 5 bases between them. The CDR3 is 11 amino acids. The CDR3 spells CASSWYDTQYF. CDR3 sequence (DNA): TGTGCCAGCAGTTGGTATGATACGCAGTATTTT.

This clonotype was seen more than once but under ten times. The chain employs TRBV24-1 and TRBJ2-5; 11 nucleotides align to TRBD2. The J call may be in error: the DNA end matches TRBJ2-1 better. CDR1 and CDR2 from the germline V gene are KGHDR and SFDVKD. This CDR3 region has 20 residues. In DNA form, the CDR3 reads TGTGCCACCAGTGAAAGTGGGACTAGCGGCCCCGTGGGATCCTACAATGAGCAGTTCTTC. Translation gives CATSESGTSGPVGSYNEQFF.

This clonotype was seen a few times. This may stem from a read error, because a much larger clone lies one nucleotide away. The chain employs TRBV7-9 and TRBJ2-3, with 13 bases matching TRBD2. Germline CDR1 is SEHNR and CDR2 is FQNEAQ (reference sequence). CDR3 length: 14 residues. This chain's CDR3 is CASGGLAGEDTQCF. The CDR3 bases are TGTGCCAGCGGTGGACTAGCGGGAGAAGATACGCAGTGTTTT. Together with reference TRBV7-9 and TRBJ2-3, the CDR3 gives the full variable domain: DTGVSQNPRHKITKRGQNVTFRCDPISEHNRLYWYRQTLGQGPEFLTYFQNEAQLEKSRLLSDRFSAERPKGSFSTLEIQRTEQGDSAMYLCASGGLAGEDTQCFGPGTRLTVL.

The rearrangement links TRBV12-3 or TRBV12-4 to TRBJ1-4, with 11 positions matching TRBD1. The CDR3 totals 18 residues. V lost 3 bases to trimming and J lost 5 bases; unmatched junction nucleotides: 11. In nucleotides, the CDR3 is TGTGCCAGCAGTTTCAACACCGGGACAGGGGGACCCAATGAAAAACTGTTTTTT. Protein: CASSFNTGTGGPNEKLFF.

J is TRBJ2-1 and V is TRBV20-1; maybe TRBD2 (5 bases). Per germline, CDR1 DFQATT and CDR2 SNEGSKA (reference sequence). The CDR3 covers 15 residues. V lost 1 base to trimming and J lost 6 bases, with 16 bases between them. The CDR3: CSARGLSTTTNEQFF. The CDR3 nucleotides read TGCAGTGCTAGAGGACTATCAACAACCACCAATGAGCAGTTCTTC.

This clonotype has just a few counts. This chain joins TRBV5-1 and TRBJ2-1, with a tentative D call TRBD2 (5 bases). CDR1 and CDR2 (germline): SGHRS, YFSETQ. The CDR3 runs to 13 residues. Trimming removed 2 bases at V and 5 bases at J, with 8 bases between. The CDR3 loop is CASSLAADNEQFF. In DNA form, the CDR3 reads TGCGCCAGCAGCTTAGCGGCAGACAATGAGCAGTTCTTC.

This clonotype was counted only a few times. CDR3 amino acids: CASRYSESYNEQFF. CDR3 nucleotides: TGTGCCAGCAGGTATAGCGAGTCCTACAATGAGCAGTTCTTC. V usage is TRBV12-3 or TRBV12-4 and J usage is TRBJ2-1, with D perhaps matching TRBD2 (5 bases). This CDR3 region has 14 residues. Trimming shortened V by 6 bases and J by 1 base, and 10 bases separated the two germline ends.

Here the CDR3 reads CASSAARGSGEYF. CDR3 bases: TGTGCCAGCAGCGCCGCTCGGGGGTCGGGGGAGTACTTC. J is TRBJ2-5 and V is TRBV7-9; possible D gene TRBD2, 6 bases. The CDR3 is made up of 13 amino acids. Trimming cost V 5 bases and J 12 bases, with 19 bases left between them. CDR1 and CDR2 from the germline V gene are SEHNR and FQNEAQ (reference sequence).

This chain joins TRBV29-1 and TRBJ2-7; D may correspond to TRBD1 or TRBD2 (5 bases each). Between the trimmed V and J ends, which lost 4 bases and 2 bases, there was a span of 9 bases. The germline V gene has CDR1 SQVTM and CDR2 ANQGSEA. The length of the CDR3 is 12 residues. The CDR3 DNA sequence: TGCAGCGTTGGAGAGGGACCCTACGAGCAGTACTTC. It encodes CSVGEGPYEQYF.

This clonotype has more than one count but fewer than ten. V and J are TRBV20-1 and TRBJ2-2; possibly TRBD2 for D (6 bases). The germline V gene has CDR1 DFQATT and CDR2 SNEGSKA (reference sequence). With 2 bases removed from V and 4 bases from J, the gap between germline ends came to 8 bases. This CDR3 has 13 amino acids. The CDR3 protein is CSARTGSTGELFF. The CDR3 DNA reads as TGCAGTGCTAGAACCGGGAGCACCGGGGAGCTGTTTTTT.

This clonotype was recorded many times. The V call is TRBV4-2, the J call TRBJ2-2, with TRBD2 matching over 15 bases. This CDR3 is 16 amino acids long. The V gene's germline CDR1 is LGHNA and CDR2 YNFKEQ. V lost 4 bases, J lost 7 bases, and 4 bases stayed unmatched. The CDR3 loop reads CASSPGLAGGFGELFF. The CDR3 DNA reads as TGTGCCAGCAGCCCAGGACTAGCGGGAGGGTTCGGGGAGCTGTTTTTT.

This clonotype appeared a few times. The J gene is TRBJ1-2, the V gene TRBV28, with TRBD1 as a possible D gene (6 bases). V was clipped by 8 bases and J by 7 bases, with 23 bases between them. The CDR3 has 15 amino acids. Germline CDR1 reads MDHEN; CDR2 reads SYDVKM. Written as DNA, the CDR3 is TGTGCCAGCGCCCGCTGGGGGCGAGGATTGTTTGGCTACACCTTC. Protein product: CASARWGRGLFGYTF.

Ten or more counts support this clonotype. The V and J genes are TRBV5-5 and TRBJ2-7; D perhaps matches TRBD2 (5 bases). Germline V gene data show CDR1 as SGHKS and CDR2 as YYEKEE (reference sequence). V shed 0 bases and J shed 0 bases, with 13 bases lying between them. The CDR3 is 16 residues long. Here the CDR3 reads CASSLGVAPLSYEQYF. In DNA form, the CDR3 reads TGTGCCAGCAGCTTGGGGGTAGCGCCCCTCTCCTACGAGCAGTACTTC.

This chain joins TRBV29-1 and TRBJ2-1; D remains unclear. CDR1 is SQVTM, CDR2 ANQGSEA, per germline. V lost 0 bases to trimming and J lost 4 bases, with 13 bases between them. The CDR3 length is 15 residues. CDR3 in DNA: TGCAGCGTTGAAGAAATCCCCCGGGCTTACAATGAGCAGTTCTTC. This encodes CSVEEIPRAYNEQFF.

The rearrangement uses TRBV3-1 and TRBJ2-7; D unclear. CDR1 LGHDT and CDR2 YNNKEL come from the germline V gene (reference sequence). This CDR3 contains 12 residues. Trimming removed 1 base at V and 3 bases at J, with 4 bases between. For the CDR3, the DNA is TGTGCCAGCAGCCAAGCTGACTACGAGCAGTACTTC. Translation: CASSQADYEQYF.

This rearrangement joins TRBV5-1 to TRBJ1-4; D gene unclear. The CDR3 loop spans 15 amino acids. Deletions cut 4 bases from V and 0 bases from J, with 10 bases between. Germline assignment: CDR1 SGHRS and CDR2 YFSETQ. CDR3 region: CASSNRDATNEKLFF. CDR3 DNA: TGCGCCAGCAGCAACCGGGATGCAACTAATGAAAAACTGTTTTTT. Full variable domain (missing parts from reference TRBV5-1 and TRBJ1-4): KAGVTQTPRYLIKTRGQQVTLSCSPISGHRSVSWYQQTPGQGLQFLFEYFSETQRNKGNFPGRFSGRQFSNSRSEMNVSTLELGDSALYLCASSNRDATNEKLFFGSGTQLSVL.

A few counts support this clonotype. The chain has TRBV24-1 and TRBJ2-2; 8 bases fit TRBD1. This CDR3 is built from 14 residues. Germline trimming cut 8 bases from V and 6 bases from J; bases unmatched to any gene: 7. CDR1 and CDR2 (germline): KGHDR, SFDVKD. CDR3 bases: TGTGCCACCATTATAATGACAGGGGCCGGGGAGCTGTTTTTT. This sequence encodes CATIIMTGAGELFF.

In this sample, this clonotype turned up a few times. The chain has TRBV4-1 and TRBJ1-3; 10 bases line up with TRBD1. Trimming at V came to 0 bases and at J to 4 bases, leaving 3 bases not matched to a gene. CDR1 is MGHRA and CDR2 is YSYEKL in the germline V gene. The CDR3 sequence is 16 residues long. The CDR3 bases are TGCGCCAGCAGCCAAGATGGGACAGGGGTAGGAAACACCATATATTTT. Protein sequence: CASSQDGTGVGNTIYF.

A note on this clonotype: This is likely a read error, given that the CDR3 carries no conserved phenylalanine or tryptophan at its end. J is TRBJ2-7 and V is TRBV11-2, with TRBD2 matching 7 bases. This CDR3 region has 16 residues. J was trimmed by 3 bases and V by 5 bases; bases with no gene match: 13. Per the germline V gene, CDR1 is SGHAT and CDR2 is FQNNGV. This CDR3 reads CASSLLAAGVNYEQYS. The CDR3 nucleotides read TGTGCCAGCAGCCTGCTAGCGGCGGGAGTGAACTACGAGCAGTACTCC.

V gene TRBV20-1 combines with J gene TRBJ2-1; 9 bases are a match to TRBD2. The CDR3 runs to 15 residues. Trimming removed 2 bases from V and 5 bases from J; junction bases left unmatched: 7. CDR1 is DFQATT, CDR2 SNEGSKA, per germline (reference sequence). This CDR3 is CSARYSGSPHNEQFF. CDR3 nucleotide sequence: TGCAGTGCTAGATATAGCGGGAGCCCCCACAATGAGCAGTTCTTC.